A selection of T cell receptor beta chains follows, all from one sample in a study of blood T cell repertoires in COVID-19. Assay used: immunoSEQ multiplex PCR; TCRdb lists only in-frame clones, some missing. The sample shows around 300,000 clones, roughly 90% of them seen only once. Sequencing was carried out using PBMCs or T cells enriched from blood (not recorded which). These receptors came from a woman aged 25-40 years who had recovered from COVID-19. Both conserved end residues are part of each CDR3. Each record gives: D gene, clone size, V gene, J gene, CDR3 DNA, CDR3 protein. The D gene is left open where the match is weak. Expanded clones get a size class; other rows say once, few or many, or leave the size out.

>NA|once|TRBV24-1|TRBJ1-6
TGTGCCACCAGTGATAAGGGGCGGGGGGCGCGGAATTCACCCCTCCACTTT
CATSDKGRGARNSPLHF
>NA|NA|TRBV7-8|TRBJ2-7
TGTGCCAGCAGCTTAGGACTAGTCGCCTACGAGCAGTACTTC
CASSLGLVAYEQYF
>TRBD1|NA|TRBV6-5|TRBJ1-2
TGTGCCAGCACCCAGGGGGTGGCTGGCTACACCTTC
CASTQGVAGYTF
>NA|NA|TRBV9|TRBJ1-3
TGTGCCAGCAGCTTCGGTTCCGAGAACACCATATATTTT
CASSFGSENTIYF
>NA|NA|TRBV11-3|TRBJ2-7
TGTGCCAGCAGCATTGGAAGACGGGACATCGAGTCTTACGAGCAGTACTTC
CASSIGRRDIESYEQYF
>TRBD2|NA|TRBV15|TRBJ2-1
TGTGCCACCAGCAGAGATCGCCGCGGGGGGAAAAATGAGCAGTTCTTC
CATSRDRRGGKNEQFF
>NA|NA|TRBV7-2|TRBJ1-5
TGTGCCAGCAGCTTAGGGCCCAGGGGTAGCAATCAGCCCCAGCATTTT
CASSLGPRGSNQPQHF
>TRBD1|NA|TRBV2|TRBJ2-4
TGTGCCAGCAGGCGACAGGGGGCGACCAAAAACATTCAGTACTTC
CASRRQGATKNIQYF
>TRBD1|NA|TRBV19|TRBJ1-2
TGTGCCAGTAGTATGACTGTGCCCGACAGGGGCGCTAACTATGGCTACACCTTC
CASSMTVPDRGANYGYTF
>NA|NA|TRBV6-1|TRBJ2-7
TGTGCCAGCAGCCGCGGCCAACCCTACGAGCAGTACTTC
CASSRGQPYEQYF
>TRBD2|few|TRBV24-1|TRBJ2-2
TGTGCCACCAGTGATTTGAGGACTAGCGGGAGTGCCGGGGAGCTGTTTTTT
CATSDLRTSGSAGELFF
>TRBD2|NA|TRBV14|TRBJ2-3
TGTGCCAGCAGCCAAGACCAACTAGCGGGGGGGCCATATACGCAGTATTTT
CASSQDQLAGGPYTQYF